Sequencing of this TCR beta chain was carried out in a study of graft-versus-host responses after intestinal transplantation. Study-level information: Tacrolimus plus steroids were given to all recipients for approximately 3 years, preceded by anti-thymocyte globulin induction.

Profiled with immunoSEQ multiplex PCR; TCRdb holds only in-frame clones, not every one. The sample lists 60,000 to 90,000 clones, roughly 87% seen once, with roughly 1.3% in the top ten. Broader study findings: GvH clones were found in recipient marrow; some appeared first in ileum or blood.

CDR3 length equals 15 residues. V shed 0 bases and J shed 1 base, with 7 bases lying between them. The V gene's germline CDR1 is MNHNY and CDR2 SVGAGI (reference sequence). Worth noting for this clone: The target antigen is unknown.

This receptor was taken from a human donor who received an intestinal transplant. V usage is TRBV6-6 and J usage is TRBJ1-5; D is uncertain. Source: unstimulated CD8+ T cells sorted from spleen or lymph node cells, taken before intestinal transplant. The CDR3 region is CASSYSAGSNQPQHF. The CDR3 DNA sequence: TGTGCCAGCAGTTACTCGGCGGGGAGCAATCAGCCCCAGCATTTT.